One sample yielded the 12 T cell receptor beta chains listed below, sequenced in a study of cytomegalovirus exposure and HLA in healthy donors. With 60 Vbeta and 13 Jbeta primers, the PCR was carried out. TCRdb's table, derived via immunoSEQ multiplex PCR, lists solely in-frame clones and lacks some. The ten top clones account for 0.58%, within a sample of fewer than 100,000 clones. Sequenced sample: PBMCs. The receptors come from a man between 50 and 59 years old in good health and CMV-seronegative.

The rearrangement links TRBV6-6 to TRBJ2-7; D call uncertain. The CDR3 runs 14 residues. V was trimmed by 7 bases and J by 3 bases, leaving 16 bases between them. The germline gives CDR1 MNHNY, CDR2 SVGAGI (reference sequence). Here the CDR3 reads CASILPGKDYEQYF. The CDR3 DNA reads TGTGCCAGCATCCTGCCAGGAAAAGACTACGAGCAGTACTTC.

Details on this clone: Other nucleotide sequences from this sample produce the same CDR3. This chain links TRBV7-3 with TRBJ1-1, with D uncertain. The CDR3 is 14 amino acids. Germline CDR1 SGHTA, CDR2 FQGTGA. V lost 0 bases, J lost 0 bases, and 5 bases lay in between. CDR3 protein: CASSLTGLNTEAFF. Here the CDR3 DNA reads TGTGCCAGCAGCTTAACTGGGCTGAACACTGAAGCTTTCTTT. The variable domain in full, with the rest retrieved from reference TRBV7-3 and TRBJ1-1, is GAGVSQTPSNKVTEKGKYVELRCDPISGHTALYWYRQSLGQGPEFLIYFQGTGAADDSGLPNDRFFAVRPEGSVSTLKIQRTERGDSAVYLCASSLTGLNTEAFFGQGTRLTVV.

J is TRBJ2-5 and V is TRBV9; D remains unclear. The CDR3 consists of 13 residues. Germline V gene sequence: CDR1 SGDLS, CDR2 YYNGEE. Trimming took 0 bases from V and 1 from J, leaving 4 bases between them. The CDR3 sequence: CASSVGAQETQYF. The CDR3 coding sequence is TGTGCCAGCAGCGTAGGAGCCCAAGAGACCCAGTACTTC.

The chain carries TRBV9 and TRBJ1-6; 7 bases are a match to TRBD1. The germline CDR1 and CDR2 sequences are SGDLS and YYNGEE. CDR3 length: 15 amino acids. Trimming cost V 0 bases and J 9 bases; bases outside gene matches: 6. Here the CDR3 DNA reads TGTGCCAGCAGCGTAGTTGGGGACAGACCTTCACCCCTCCACTTT. Amino acids: CASSVVGDRPSPLHF.

The genes are TRBV7-9 and TRBJ1-2, with 8 bases matching TRBD1. Trimming removed 3 bases from V and 3 bases from J; junction bases left unmatched: 6. This CDR3 has 15 residues. CDR1 is SEHNR and CDR2 is FQNEAQ in the germline V gene (reference sequence). The CDR3 protein is CASSFRGREHYGYTF. For the CDR3, the DNA is TGTGCCAGCAGCTTCAGGGGGCGCGAGCACTATGGCTACACCTTC. Variable domain in full (rest from reference TRBV7-9 and TRBJ1-2): DTGVSQNPRHKITKRGQNVTFRCDPISEHNRLYWYRQTLGQGPEFLTYFQNEAQLEKSRLLSDRFSAERPKGSFSTLEIQRTEQGDSAMYLCASSFRGREHYGYTFGSGTRLTVV.

This chain connects TRBV2 to TRBJ1-5; 8 nucleotides align to TRBD1. There are 14 residues in the CDR3. Unmatched junction bases numbered 8, after V lost 5 bases and J lost 8 bases. Germline V gene sequence: CDR1 SNHLY, CDR2 FYNNEI. The CDR3 DNA reads as TGTGCCAGCAGTTTTACAGGGGGTAGGGAGCCCCAGCATTTT. This encodes CASSFTGGREPQHF.

The CDR3 DNA reads TGTGCCAGCAGCTTGGTCCCCGGGACGGCGGGGGGAAACACCATATATTTT. It yields the protein CASSLVPGTAGGNTIYF. The J gene is TRBJ1-3, the V gene TRBV5-6; TRBD1 might be the D (5 bases). V dropped 0 bases and J dropped 4 bases, with 17 bases sitting between them. This CDR3 has 17 residues. Germline CDR1 and CDR2: SGHDT and YYEEEE. Full variable domain (outside the CDR3, taken from reference TRBV5-6 and TRBJ1-3): DAGVTQSPTHLIKTRGQQVTLRCSPKSGHDTVSWYQQALGQGPQFIFQYYEEEERQRGNFPDRFSGHQFPNYSSELNVNALLLGDSALYLCASSLVPGTAGGNTIYFGEGSWLTVV.

This sequence joins TRBV10-2 and TRBJ2-3; D might be TRBD2 (5 bases). Germline loops: CDR1 WSHSY, CDR2 SAAADI. V was shortened by 3 bases and J by 2 bases, with 12 bases between the two germline ends. CDR3 length: 15 residues. The CDR3 loop is CASSDLGLITDTQYF. The CDR3 coding sequence is TGCGCCAGCAGTGACCTAGGACTGATCACAGATACGCAGTATTTT.

Here the CDR3 reads CASSYSEATNEKLFF. CDR3 bases: TGTGCCAGCAGTTACTCGGAGGCAACTAATGAAAAACTGTTTTTT. V and J are TRBV6-5 and TRBJ1-4; no firm D call. The CDR3 is 15 residues long. The V gene lost 0 bases and the J gene lost 0 bases, with 5 bases spanning the gap. Germline V gene sequence: CDR1 MNHEY, CDR2 SVGAGI.

V gene TRBV9 combines with J gene TRBJ2-1, with D unclear. The CDR3 runs 11 residues. Trimming shortened V by 3 bases and J by 5 bases, and 3 bases separated the two germline ends. Germline CDR1 is SGDLS and CDR2 is YYNGEE. CDR3 DNA sequence: TGTGCCAGCAGCGGAGACAATGAGCAGTTCTTC. This encodes CASSGDNEQFF.

The chain couples TRBV5-4 to TRBJ1-1, with a possible D match to TRBD1 (5 bases). This CDR3 region has 15 residues. The V gene's germline CDR1 is SGHNT and CDR2 YYREEE (reference sequence). V was trimmed by 3 bases and J by 1 base, leaving 13 bases between them. CDR3 DNA sequence: TGTGCCAGCAGCTCGACAACCCAGGGGAACACTGAAGCTTTCTTT. This sequence encodes CASSSTTQGNTEAFF.

This CDR3 reads CASSQRVGTSGTQETQYF. Here the CDR3 DNA reads TGTGCCAGCAGCCAGCGGGTCGGGACTAGCGGGACCCAAGAGACCCAGTACTTC. The chain recombines TRBV14 with TRBJ2-5; 13 bases map to TRBD2. CDR1 is SGHDN and CDR2 is FVKESK in the germline V gene. V trimming: 3 bases; J trimming: 1 base; junction bases outside the gene matches: 8. The CDR3 is 18 residues long.